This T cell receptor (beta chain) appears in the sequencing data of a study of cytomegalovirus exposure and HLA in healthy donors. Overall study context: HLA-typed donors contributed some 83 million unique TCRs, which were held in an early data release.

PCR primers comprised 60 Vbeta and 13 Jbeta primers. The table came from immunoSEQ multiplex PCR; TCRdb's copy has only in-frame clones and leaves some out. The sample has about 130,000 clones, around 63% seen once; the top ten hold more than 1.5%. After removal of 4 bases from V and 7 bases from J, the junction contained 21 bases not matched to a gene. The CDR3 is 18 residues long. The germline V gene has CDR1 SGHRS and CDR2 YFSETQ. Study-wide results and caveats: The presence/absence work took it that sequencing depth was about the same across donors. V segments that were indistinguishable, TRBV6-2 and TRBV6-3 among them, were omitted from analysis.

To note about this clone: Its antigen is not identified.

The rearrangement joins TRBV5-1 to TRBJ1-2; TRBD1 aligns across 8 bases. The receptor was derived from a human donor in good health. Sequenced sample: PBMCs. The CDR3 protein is CASSGLLSLGQDSRGYTF. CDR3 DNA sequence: TGCGCCAGCAGCGGCCTGTTGAGCCTGGGACAGGATTCTCGTGGCTACACCTTC.